This entry lists 20 T cell receptor beta chains sequenced from one sample in a study of cytomegalovirus exposure and HLA in healthy donors. The primer mix had 60 Vbeta and 13 Jbeta primers. Repertoires were generated with immunoSEQ multiplex PCR, while TCRdb's copy carries only in-frame clones and drops some. The repertoire holds about 160,000 clones, with approximately 82% as singletons. Sequences were obtained from PBMCs. The receptors shown here come from a male donor in good health and CMV-seronegative.

The chain has TRBV29-1 and TRBJ2-1, with no clear D. The germline V gene has CDR1 SQVTM and CDR2 ANQGSEA. V lost 4 bases to trimming and J lost 7 bases, with 8 bases between them. The CDR3 has 11 amino acids. The CDR3 nucleotides are TGCAGCGTTGCGCAGGCTAATGAGCAGTTCTTC. Translation gives CSVAQANEQFF.

The V call is TRBV5-1, the J call TRBJ2-3, with TRBD1 matching over 7 bases. The CDR3 totals 15 residues. Germline-derived CDR1 and CDR2 are SGHRS and YFSETQ. The V segment lost 5 bases and the J segment 4 bases; nucleotides outside the gene matches: 10. Written as DNA, the CDR3 is TGCGCCAGCAGTGTGAGACAGGGTATTTCAGATACGCAGTATTTT. Its translation: CASSVRQGISDTQYF.

The V and J genes are TRBV7-9 and TRBJ2-7; D not resolved. CDR1 SEHNR and CDR2 FQNEAQ come from the germline V gene (reference sequence). Trimming shortened V by 1 base and J by 2 bases, and 9 bases separated the two germline ends. CDR3 length: 14 residues. CDR3 in amino acids: CASSLELTAYEQYF. The CDR3, as DNA: TGTGCCAGCAGCTTAGAGCTAACAGCCTACGAGCAGTACTTC.

The CDR3 protein is CASSPVGGDQPQHF. As DNA, the CDR3 is TGCGCCAGCAGCCCGGTGGGGGGTGATCAGCCCCAGCATTTT. The chain carries TRBV5-1 and TRBJ1-5, with D possibly being TRBD1 (5 bases). The V end lost 4 bases, the J end lost 5 bases, and 13 bases lay between the germline ends. CDR3 length: 14 amino acids. Germline V gives CDR1 SGHRS, CDR2 YFSETQ.

The chain combines TRBV29-1 with TRBJ1-1, with D possibly matching TRBD1 (5 bases). The germline V gene encodes CDR1 SQVTM and CDR2 ANQGSEA. CDR3 length: 12 amino acids. V was clipped by 6 bases and J by 7 bases, with 15 bases between them. DNA for the CDR3: TGCAGCGTCGGGGGAGGGAGAGGTGAAGCTTTCTTT. This gives the protein CSVGGGRGEAFF.

V and J are TRBV7-2 and TRBJ1-4; a possible D gene is TRBD1 (6 bases). Trimming took 1 base from V and 7 from J, leaving 13 bases between them. Per the germline V gene, CDR1 is SGHTA and CDR2 is FQGNSA. This CDR3 contains 15 residues. CDR3 residues: CASSLGAGGGEKLFF. The CDR3 DNA sequence: TGTGCCAGCAGCTTAGGAGCTGGGGGCGGTGAAAAACTGTTTTTT.

The CDR3 loop reads CASSQGNGGSYNEQFF. The CDR3 region has the DNA TGCGCCAGCAGCCAAGGGAACGGGGGCTCCTACAATGAGCAGTTCTTC. The V call is TRBV4-1, the J call TRBJ2-1; D might be TRBD2 (6 bases). Germline-derived CDR1 and CDR2 are MGHRA and YSYEKL. The V end was cut by 1 base, the J end by 0 bases, with 10 bases between. CDR3 length equals 16 residues.

A few counts support this clone. This chain connects TRBV6-1 to TRBJ1-2; D gene ambiguous. Between the trimmed V and J ends, which lost 1 base and 8 bases, there was a span of 11 bases. CDR3 length: 13 amino acids. CDR1 is MNHNS, CDR2 SASEGT, per germline. The CDR3 region has the DNA TGTGCCAGCAGTGAAGTCTCGGGAGGAGGCTACACCTTC. This gives the protein CASSEVSGGGYTF.

V is TRBV28 and J is TRBJ2-7; TRBD1 aligns across 7 bases. The CDR3 runs to 14 residues. Germline V gene data show CDR1 as MDHEN and CDR2 as SYDVKM. After removal of 5 bases from V and 6 bases from J, the junction contained 10 bases not matched to a gene. CDR3 amino acids: CASSQRQGSSEQYF. The DNA for the CDR3 is TGTGCCAGCAGTCAGAGACAGGGAAGTTCCGAGCAGTACTTC.

With regard to this clone: The sample carries other DNA sequences with the same CDR3. This rearrangement joins TRBV7-6 to TRBJ2-1; TRBD2 matches at 10 bases. The CDR3 spans 19 residues. The V gene's germline CDR1 is SGHVS and CDR2 FNYEAQ. With 5 bases clipped from V and 2 bases from J, the junction kept 15 bases outside the gene matches. The CDR3 protein is CASSPMTSGSVPAYNEQFF. CDR3 DNA sequence: TGTGCCAGCAGCCCAATGACTAGCGGGTCGGTTCCTGCCTACAATGAGCAGTTCTTC.

The chain is built from TRBV7-3 and TRBJ2-1; 14 bases align to TRBD2. This CDR3 is 16 amino acids long. Losses at the gene ends were 3 bases for V and 9 bases for J; bases not matched to a gene: 7. Looked up from germline, CDR1 is SGHTA and CDR2 is FQGTGA. The CDR3, as DNA: TGTGCCAGCAGCTTTAGACTAGCGGGGGGGCAGGGTGAGCAGTTCTTC. This translates into CASSFRLAGGQGEQFF. The whole variable domain, filled in from reference TRBV7-3 and TRBJ2-1, reads GAGVSQTPSNKVTEKGKYVELRCDPISGHTALYWYRQSLGQGPEFLIYFQGTGAADDSGLPNDRFFAVRPEGSVSTLKIQRTERGDSAVYLCASSFRLAGGQGEQFFGPGTRLTVL.

This sequence joins TRBV28 and TRBJ2-7; 8 nucleotides align to TRBD1. Trimming cost V 11 bases and J 1 base; bases outside gene matches: 7. The germline gives CDR1 MDHEN, CDR2 SYDVKM. This CDR3 has 13 residues. The CDR3: CAGSQGASYEQYF. CDR3 sequence (DNA): TGTGCCGGGTCCCAGGGGGCTTCCTACGAGCAGTACTTC.

The chain joins TRBV7-8 to TRBJ2-5; possible D gene TRBD2, 6 bases. The CDR3 is 14 amino acids. Trimming shortened V by 5 bases and J by 7 bases, and 17 bases separated the two germline ends. Germline CDR1 SGHVS, CDR2 FQNEAQ. This chain's CDR3 is CASSHQDMGGTQYF. Here the CDR3 DNA reads TGTGCCAGCAGCCACCAAGACATGGGAGGGACCCAGTACTTC.

The CDR3 sequence: CASSVDGTTTYEQYF. CDR3 DNA: TGTGCCAGCAGCGTGGACGGGACAACGACCTACGAGCAGTACTTC. The rearrangement uses TRBV5-4 and TRBJ2-5; a possible D gene is TRBD1 (6 bases). Near its end, the DNA agrees better with TRBJ2-7, so the J call may be wrong. The CDR3 is 15 residues long. The V gene's germline CDR1 is SGHNT and CDR2 YYREEE (reference sequence).

The V and J genes are TRBV29-1 and TRBJ1-3, with D unclear. Germline V gene sequence: CDR1 SQVTM, CDR2 ANQGSEA. The CDR3 runs 14 residues. Trimming pared 0 bases from V and 4 bases from J, leaving 10 bases between. CDR3 in amino acids: CSVEELLGGNTIYF. The CDR3 region has the DNA TGCAGCGTTGAAGAGTTACTAGGGGGAAACACCATATATTTT.

V is TRBV7-3 and J is TRBJ2-1; D gene uncertain. CDR3 size: 15 residues. The V end was cut by 2 bases, the J end by 2 bases, with 10 bases between. Germline V gene sequence: CDR1 SGHTA, CDR2 FQGTGA. The CDR3 nucleotides read TGTGCCAGCAGCTTAGAGACACGAGCCTACAATGAGCAGTTCTTC. This translates into CASSLETRAYNEQFF.

This clone came up once. The V call is TRBV7-9, the J call TRBJ2-7, with 7 bases lining up with TRBD1. The CDR3 spans 16 residues. J lost 2 bases, V lost 4 bases, and 11 bases had no gene match. Looked up from germline, CDR1 is SEHNR and CDR2 is FQNEAQ (reference sequence). The CDR3 reads CASSSVSTGQAYEQYF. In DNA form, the CDR3 reads TGTGCCAGCAGCTCCGTTTCGACAGGGCAGGCCTACGAGCAGTACTTC. Using reference TRBV7-9 and TRBJ2-7 for the parts outside the CDR3, the full variable domain is DTGVSQNPRHKITKRGQNVTFRCDPISEHNRLYWYRQTLGQGPEFLTYFQNEAQLEKSRLLSDRFSAERPKGSFSTLEIQRTEQGDSAMYLCASSSVSTGQAYEQYFGPGTRLTVT.

The chain joins TRBV27 to TRBJ2-1, with TRBD2 matching 15 bases. This CDR3 contains 16 residues. Germline lookup yields CDR1 MNHEY and CDR2 SMNVEV (reference sequence). The V segment lost 5 bases and the J segment 5 bases; nucleotides outside the gene matches: 4. DNA of the CDR3: TGTGCCAGCAGTCTCCGGACTAGCGGGAGGGACAATGAGCAGTTCTTC. This translates into CASSLRTSGRDNEQFF.

The chain links TRBV5-6 to TRBJ2-2, with 8 bases matching TRBD2. V lost 4 bases and J lost 3; bases outside the gene matches: 8. Germline V gives CDR1 SGHDT, CDR2 YYEEEE. The CDR3 is made up of 16 amino acids. The CDR3 DNA reads as TGTGCCAGCAGCCCAACTAGCGGCTACCACACCGGGGAGCTGTTTTTT. It codes for CASSPTSGYHTGELFF.

In its sample, this clone was seen once. V is TRBV9 and J is TRBJ2-5; 9 bases map to TRBD1. With 0 bases clipped from V and 2 bases from J, the junction kept 5 bases outside the gene matches. CDR1 is SGDLS, CDR2 YYNGEE, per germline. The CDR3 sequence is 16 residues long. The CDR3 nucleotides read TGTGCCAGCAGCGTAGCGGGACAGGGTAAACAAGAGACCCAGTACTTC. Translation gives CASSVAGQGKQETQYF.